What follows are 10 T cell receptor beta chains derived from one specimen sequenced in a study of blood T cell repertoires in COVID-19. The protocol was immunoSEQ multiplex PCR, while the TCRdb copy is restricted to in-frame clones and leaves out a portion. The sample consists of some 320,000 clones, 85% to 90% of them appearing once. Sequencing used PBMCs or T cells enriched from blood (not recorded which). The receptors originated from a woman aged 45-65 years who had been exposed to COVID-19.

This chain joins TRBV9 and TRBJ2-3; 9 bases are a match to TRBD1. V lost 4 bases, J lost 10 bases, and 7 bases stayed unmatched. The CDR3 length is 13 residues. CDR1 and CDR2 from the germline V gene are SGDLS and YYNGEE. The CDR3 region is CASSPLGQGAQYF. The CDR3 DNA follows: TGTGCCAGCAGCCCACTGGGACAGGGAGCGCAGTATTTT.

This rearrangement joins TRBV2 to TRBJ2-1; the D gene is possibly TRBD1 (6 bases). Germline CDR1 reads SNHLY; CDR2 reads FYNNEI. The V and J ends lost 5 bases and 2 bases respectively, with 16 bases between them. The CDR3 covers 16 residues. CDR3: CASSLQGQLTYNEQFF. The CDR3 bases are TGTGCCAGCAGTCTCCAAGGACAGTTGACCTACAATGAGCAGTTCTTC.

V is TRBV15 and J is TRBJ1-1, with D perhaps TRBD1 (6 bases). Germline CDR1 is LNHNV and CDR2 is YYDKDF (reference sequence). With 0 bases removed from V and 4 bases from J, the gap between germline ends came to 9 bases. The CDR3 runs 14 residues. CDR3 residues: CATSRDQGSTEAFF. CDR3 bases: TGTGCCACCAGCAGAGACCAGGGGTCCACTGAAGCTTTCTTT.

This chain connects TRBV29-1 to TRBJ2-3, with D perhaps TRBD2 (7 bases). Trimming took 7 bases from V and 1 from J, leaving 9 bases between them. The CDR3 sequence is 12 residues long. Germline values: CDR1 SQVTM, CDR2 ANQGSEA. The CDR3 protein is CSGEGGTDTQYF. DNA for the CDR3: TGCAGCGGGGAGGGGGGCACAGATACGCAGTATTTT.

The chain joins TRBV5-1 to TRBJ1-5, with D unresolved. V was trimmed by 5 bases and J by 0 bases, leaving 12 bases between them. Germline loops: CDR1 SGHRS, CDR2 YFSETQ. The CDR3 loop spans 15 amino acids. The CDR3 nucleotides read TGCGCCAGCAGGCTGTGGTACAGTAGCAATCAGCCCCAGCATTTT. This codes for CASRLWYSSNQPQHF.

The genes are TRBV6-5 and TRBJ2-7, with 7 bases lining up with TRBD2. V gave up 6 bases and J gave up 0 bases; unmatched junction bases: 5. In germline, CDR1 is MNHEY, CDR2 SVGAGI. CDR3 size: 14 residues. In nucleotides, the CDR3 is TGTGCCAGCAGGTCTTCGGGGGGCTCCTACGAGCAGTACTTC. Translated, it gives CASRSSGGSYEQYF.

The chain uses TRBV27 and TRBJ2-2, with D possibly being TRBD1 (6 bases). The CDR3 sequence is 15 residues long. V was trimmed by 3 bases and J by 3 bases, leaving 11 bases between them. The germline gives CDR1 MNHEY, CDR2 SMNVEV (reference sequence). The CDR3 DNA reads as TGTGCCAGCAGTTTTTCAGGGGCAGACACCGGGGAGCTGTTTTTT. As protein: CASSFSGADTGELFF.

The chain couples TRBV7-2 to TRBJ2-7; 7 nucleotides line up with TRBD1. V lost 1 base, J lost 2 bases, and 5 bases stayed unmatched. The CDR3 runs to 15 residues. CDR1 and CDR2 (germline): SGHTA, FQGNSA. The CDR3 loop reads CASSLGTGFTYEQYF. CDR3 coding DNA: TGTGCCAGCAGCTTAGGGACAGGCTTTACCTACGAGCAGTACTTC.

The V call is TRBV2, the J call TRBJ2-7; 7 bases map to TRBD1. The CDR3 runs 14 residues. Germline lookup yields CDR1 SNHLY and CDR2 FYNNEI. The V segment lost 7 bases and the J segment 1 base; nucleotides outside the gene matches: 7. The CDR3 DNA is TGTGCCAGCAAGGGGACAGCGGAATCCTACGAGCAGTACTTC. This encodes CASKGTAESYEQYF.

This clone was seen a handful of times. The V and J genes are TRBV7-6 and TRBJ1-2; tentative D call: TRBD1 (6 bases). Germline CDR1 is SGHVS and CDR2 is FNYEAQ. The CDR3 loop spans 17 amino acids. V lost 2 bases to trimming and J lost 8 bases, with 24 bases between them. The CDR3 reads CASSLRQAQWNNGGYTF. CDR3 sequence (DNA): TGTGCCAGCAGCTTAAGACAGGCCCAATGGAATAATGGAGGCTACACCTTC. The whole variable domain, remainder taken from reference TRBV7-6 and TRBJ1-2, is GAGVSQSPRYKVTKRGQDVALRCDPISGHVSLYWYRQALGQGPEFLTYFNYEAQQDKSGLPNDRFSAERPEGSISTLTIQRTEQRDSAMYRCASSLRQAQWNNGGYTFGSGTRLTVV.